The 15 T cell receptor beta chains below were found in one sample sequenced in a study of T cells after yellow fever vaccination. TCRdb independently ran MiXCR on the 5' RACE reads; one entry per CDR3 protein. The sample consists of some 300,000 distinct CDR3 sequences, roughly 3.5% of them appearing once. This specimen was PBMCs, taken on the day of the yellow fever booster vaccination. The source of these receptors is a man aged 18 to 35 who received the YFV17D yellow fever vaccine.

This clonotype was observed a handful of times. The chain is built from TRBV6-2 or TRBV6-3 and TRBJ2-7, with a tentative D call TRBD2 (5 bases). The germline V gene has CDR1 MNHEY and CDR2 SVGEGT. The CDR3 consists of 16 residues. The V and J ends lost 3 bases and 2 bases respectively, with 17 bases between them. CDR3 loop: CASSYMVGERPYEQYV. CDR3 DNA sequence: TGTGCCAGCAGTTATATGGTCGGGGAAAGACCCTACGAGCAGTACGTC.

In this sample, this clonotype turned up a few times. The rearrangement uses TRBV6-5 and TRBJ2-2; D is unclear. The CDR3 runs to 16 residues. CDR1 and CDR2 (germline): MNHEY, SVGAGI. Between the trimmed V and J ends, which lost 0 bases and 1 base, there was a span of 9 bases. The DNA of the CDR3 is TGTGCCAGCAGTTACTCGACGGTCCTGAACACCGGGGAGCTGTTTTTT. Its protein is CASSYSTVLNTGELFF.

This clonotype came up a few times. The CDR3 nucleotides read TGTGCCAGCAGCTATAGTTCAGTCTACGAGCAGTACTTC. Its protein is CASSYSSVYEQYF. The rearrangement joins TRBV7-2 to TRBJ2-7, with unresolved D. CDR3 length equals 13 residues. Germline loops: CDR1 SGHTA, CDR2 FQGNSA. Between the trimmed V and J ends, which lost 4 bases and 3 bases, there was a span of 10 bases.

The chain links TRBV7-2 to TRBJ2-7; maybe TRBD2 (7 bases). Germline CDR1 reads SGHTA; CDR2 reads FQGNSA. CDR3 length: 16 amino acids. V was trimmed by 0 bases and J by 5 bases, leaving 17 bases between them. CDR3 region: CASSLARWRGRNEQYF. As DNA, the CDR3 is TGTGCCAGCAGCTTAGCCCGATGGCGGGGGCGGAACGAGCAGTACTTC.

This clonotype showed up many times. The CDR3 spells CASSFSTVQETQYF. The CDR3 nucleotides read TGTGCCAGCAGCTTTTCCACAGTCCAAGAGACCCAGTACTTC. This rearrangement joins TRBV7-8 to TRBJ2-5; D is unclear. The CDR3 loop spans 14 amino acids. Germline CDR1 is SGHVS and CDR2 is FQNEAQ. Trimming shortened V by 3 bases and J by 1 base, and 9 bases separated the two germline ends.

This clonotype was counted at least ten times. The rearrangement joins TRBV7-2 to TRBJ2-5, with D maybe TRBD2 (6 bases). Trimming took off 3 bases at V and 4 bases at J, with 18 bases between the two ends. CDR1 is SGHTA, CDR2 FQGNSA, per germline. The CDR3 is 16 residues long. The CDR3 protein is CASSFARDWVRETQYF. The CDR3 DNA reads TGTGCCAGCAGCTTTGCCCGGGACTGGGTTCGAGAGACCCAGTACTTC.

A remark on this clonotype: A read error is possible here, since a much larger clone lies one base away. V and J are TRBV7-2 and TRBJ2-5; 9 bases align to TRBD2. This CDR3 has 14 amino acids. Looked up from germline, CDR1 is SGHTA and CDR2 is FQGNSA. The CDR3 nucleotides read TGTGCCAGGAGCTTTCCTAGCGGGGAAGAGACCCAGTACTTC. Encoded protein: CARSFPSGEETQYF.

This clonotype was observed a few times. Written as DNA, the CDR3 is TGTGCCAGCAGCTTATCGGGACAGCATGGCTACACCTTC. Translation: CASSLSGQHGYTF. J is TRBJ1-2 and V is TRBV7-2; 7 bases line up with TRBD1. V lost 2 bases and J lost 6; bases outside the gene matches: 3. Per germline, CDR1 SGHTA and CDR2 FQGNSA. The CDR3 is 13 amino acids.

The rearrangement links TRBV3-1 to TRBJ2-5; 7 bases are shared with TRBD2. This CDR3 has 15 amino acids. Germline assignment: CDR1 LGHDT and CDR2 YNNKEL (reference sequence). Trimming cost V 5 bases and J 1 base; bases outside gene matches: 7. The CDR3 here is CASSDPRGTQETQYF. For the CDR3, the DNA is TGTGCCAGCAGCGACCCGCGGGGGACCCAAGAGACCCAGTACTTC.

This clonotype came up many times. The chain uses TRBV20-1 and TRBJ1-1, with 7 bases aligning to TRBD1. Per germline, CDR1 DFQATT and CDR2 SNEGSKA (reference sequence). This CDR3 is built from 12 residues. Trimming cost V 5 bases and J 6 bases; bases outside gene matches: 6. The CDR3, as DNA: TGCAGTGCTGGGGACAGTTCTTCTGAAGCTTTCTTT. This translates into CSAGDSSSEAFF.

The V and J genes are TRBV5-6 and TRBJ2-5; D is possibly TRBD1 or TRBD2 (5 bases each). Per the germline V gene, CDR1 is SGHDT and CDR2 is YYEEEE. This CDR3 contains 17 residues. With 0 bases removed from V and 5 bases from J, the gap between germline ends came to 20 bases. This CDR3 reads CASSLVSGLGVMETQYF. Here the CDR3 DNA reads TGTGCCAGCAGCTTGGTCTCAGGCTTGGGGGTAATGGAGACCCAGTACTTC.

This clonotype came up a few times. This chain links TRBV24-1 with TRBJ2-5; D is perhaps TRBD1 or TRBD2 (6 bases each). V lost 0 bases to trimming and J lost 5 bases, with 12 bases between them. The CDR3 runs 15 residues. The V gene's germline CDR1 is KGHDR and CDR2 SFDVKD. The CDR3 nucleotides are TGTGCCACCAGTGATTTGGTTAGGGGGGAGGAGACCCAGTACTTC. Residues: CATSDLVRGEETQYF.

The chain joins TRBV15 to TRBJ2-1; possible D gene TRBD2, 6 bases. CDR3 length: 15 amino acids. V dropped 0 bases and J dropped 2 bases, with 8 bases sitting between them. Looked up from germline, CDR1 is LNHNV and CDR2 is YYDKDF (reference sequence). CDR3 nucleotides: TGTGCCACCAGCAGAGAGGGGGGTACCTACAATGAGCAGTTCTTC. This sequence encodes CATSREGGTYNEQFF. The whole variable domain, remainder taken from reference TRBV15 and TRBJ2-1, is DAMVIQNPRYQVTQFGKPVTLSCSQTLNHNVMYWYQQKSSQAPKLLFHYYDKDFNNEADTPDNFQSRRPNTSFCFLDIRSPGLGDTAMYLCATSREGGTYNEQFFGPGTRLTVL.

The chain couples TRBV2 to TRBJ1-2; D not certain. CDR3 length: 15 amino acids. Germline V lookup: CDR1 SNHLY, CDR2 FYNNEI. V was shortened by 2 bases and J by 3 bases, with 13 bases between the two germline ends. CDR3 DNA: TGTGCCAGCAGTGAAATCCTTAGTCAGGACTATGGCTACACCTTC. Translation gives CASSEILSQDYGYTF.

J is TRBJ2-5 and V is TRBV11-2; weak D call: TRBD1 (6 bases). Germline values: CDR1 SGHAT, CDR2 FQNNGV. Deletions cut 4 bases from V and 2 bases from J, with 8 bases between. The CDR3 consists of 13 residues. CDR3 in amino acids: CASSYGQQETQYF. CDR3 coding DNA: TGTGCCAGCAGCTACGGACAGCAAGAGACCCAGTACTTC. The full variable domain, rest sourced from reference TRBV11-2 and TRBJ2-5, is EAGVAQSPRYKIIEKRQSVAFWCNPISGHATLYWYQQILGQGPKLLIQFQNNGVVDDSQLPKDRFSAERLKGVDSTLKIQPAKLEDSAVYLCASSYGQQETQYFGPGTRLLVL.